The TCR beta chain described here comes from a study of graft-versus-host responses after intestinal transplantation. Study-level information: All recipients were given anti-thymocyte globulin induction, and tacrolimus and steroids were then administered for around three years.

About this clone itself: What it binds is not known.

Assay: immunoSEQ multiplex PCR; the TCRdb copy retains only in-frame clones and omits some. The sample gives about 110,000 clones, about 92% of which show up once; 0.2% to 0.25% is in the top ten. Germline CDR1 SNHLY, CDR2 FYNNEI. V was clipped by 3 bases and J by 0 bases; unmatched bases: 4. The CDR3 has 16 amino acids. The starting material was unstimulated CD4+ T cells sorted from spleen or lymph node cells, obtained before transplant. The chain links TRBV2 to TRBJ2-2; 7 bases match TRBD1. This TCR derives from a human donor who was the organ donor for an intestinal transplant. DNA for the CDR3: TGTGCCAGCAGTGAGACCGGGACAGCGAACACCGGGGAGCTGTTTTTT. It encodes CASSETGTANTGELFF. The full variable domain, with the rest looked up from reference TRBV2 and TRBJ2-2, is EPEVTQTPSHQVTQMGQEVILRCVPISNHLYFYWYRQILGQKVEFLVSFYNNEISEKSEIFDDQFSVERPDGSNFTLKIRSTKLEDSAMYFCASSETGTANTGELFFGEGSRLTVL.